Included here is one T cell receptor (beta chain) sequence, with context. Its antigen is still unknown. The study ran its PCR with 60 Vbeta and 13 Jbeta primers. Data came from immunoSEQ multiplex PCR; TCRdb stores just in-frame clones and leaves some out. The sample carries some 88,000 clones, roughly two thirds recorded once. V gave up 4 bases and J gave up 7 bases; unmatched junction bases: 4. Germline CDR1 SGHNT, CDR2 YYREEE (reference sequence). The CDR3 runs to 13 residues. The data were taken from a study of cytomegalovirus exposure and HLA in healthy donors. Study conclusions and caveats: Confirmation was obtained in vitro that a few CMV-associated chains are specific for CMV antigens. A later analysis reported that several of the most significant clusters appeared to be linked to common viral pathogens, among them Epstein-Barr virus. It was only CMV serostatus that was available as immune exposure information.

Sequencing was carried out using PBMCs. This sequence joins TRBV5-4 and TRBJ1-4, with TRBD1 matching over 7 bases. This clonotype originated in a woman aged 25 to 39 in good health and CMV-seronegative. Written as DNA, the CDR3 is TGTGCCAGCAGCCCCGACAGGGCTGAAAAACTGTTTTTT. It encodes CASSPDRAEKLFF. The entire variable domain, with the rest obtained from reference TRBV5-4 and TRBJ1-4, is as follows: ETGVTQSPTHLIKTRGQQVTLRCSSQSGHNTVSWYQQALGQGPQFIFQYYREEENGRGNFPPRFSGLQFPNYSSELNVNALELDDSALYLCASSPDRAEKLFFGSGTQLSVL.